Given below is one T cell receptor (beta chain) in context. The target antigen is unknown. The treatment denotes: 19 received Ad26.COV2.S at low or high dose, single or two shots; 5 received placebo; per-sample allocation not given. The samples were gathered on day 63 after the first injection of vaccine or placebo. Using immunoSEQ multiplex PCR, the repertoire was profiled, and TCRdb retains in-frame clones only, with some absent. The sample carries 440,000 or so clones, 90% recorded once. The sample belongs to a study of Ad26.COV2.S vaccination and SARS-CoV-2 variants. Germline CDR1 LNHDA, CDR2 SQIVND (reference sequence). V was shortened by 4 bases and J by 3 bases, with 21 bases between the two germline ends. The CDR3 is 17 residues long. Findings and caveats of the study: Spike-specific CD8+ and CD4+ T cell responses reportedly showed substantial breadth after vaccination.

The sample in question was peripheral blood, obtained in a trial of Ad26.COV2.S vaccine versus placebo. The rearrangement links TRBV19 to TRBJ1-1; the D gene is possibly TRBD1 (6 bases). This clonotype originated in a person aged 18-65 years who received the Ad26.COV2.S COVID-19 vaccine or a placebo. CDR3 sequence reads: CASSKRGFGQSDTEAFF. CDR3 DNA: TGTGCCAGTAGTAAAAGGGGGTTTGGTCAGAGTGACACTGAAGCTTTCTTT.